Listed below are T cell receptor beta chains from one sample, sequenced in a study of blood T cell repertoires in COVID-19. Here immunoSEQ multiplex PCR was the method, and the copy in TCRdb shows in-frame clones only, minus some. Of approximately 90,000 clones listed, over 70% are singletons. Sequenced sample: peripheral blood. The receptors were sampled from a man aged 55 to 69 with acute or convalescent COVID-19. CDR3s include the opening cysteine and the closing phenylalanine or tryptophan. D genes are given only for firm matches. Clone size is stated in some rows and not others, as once, few, many or a class when expanded.

cdr3_aa: CATRNTGGVYEQFF; cdr3_nt: TGTGCCACCAGAAATACAGGGGGCGTTTATGAGCAGTTCTTC; d_call: TRBD1; cdr3_length: 14; clone_size: -; j_call: TRBJ2-1; v_call: TRBV10-3
cdr3_aa: CASSFLPSGYTDTQYF; cdr3_nt: TGCGCCAGCAGCTTCCTGCCTAGCGGATACACAGATACGCAGTATTTT; d_call: TRBD2; cdr3_length: 16; clone_size: -; j_call: TRBJ2-3; v_call: TRBV5-1
cdr3_aa: CASSFGGASYEQYF; cdr3_nt: TGTGCCAGCAGCTTCGGGGGGGCCTCCTACGAGCAGTACTTC; d_call: TRBD2; cdr3_length: 14; clone_size: once; j_call: TRBJ2-7; v_call: TRBV7-2
cdr3_aa: CASSGFGGGDFTDTQYF; cdr3_nt: TGTGCCAGCAGTGGGTTCGGCGGGGGGGACTTCACAGATACGCAGTATTTT; d_call: TRBD2; cdr3_length: 17; clone_size: -; j_call: TRBJ2-3; v_call: TRBV6-1
cdr3_aa: CASSHHPDREVHEQYF; cdr3_nt: TGTGCCAGCAGCCACCACCCGGACAGGGAGGTCCACGAGCAGTACTTC; d_call: TRBD1; cdr3_length: 16; clone_size: few; j_call: TRBJ2-7; v_call: TRBV5-7
cdr3_aa: CASSRGDGAAFF; cdr3_nt: TGTGCCAGCAGCCGCGGGGACGGGGCGGCTTTCTTT; d_call: -; cdr3_length: 12; clone_size: -; j_call: TRBJ1-1; v_call: TRBV6-2/TRBV6-3
cdr3_aa: CASSPPERTDTQYF; cdr3_nt: TGCGCCAGCAGCCCCCCGGAGCGCACAGATACGCAGTATTTT; d_call: -; cdr3_length: 14; clone_size: -; j_call: TRBJ2-3; v_call: TRBV5-1
cdr3_aa: CASSEQEGGTDTQYF; cdr3_nt: TGTGCCAGCAGTGAACAGGAGGGTGGGACAGATACGCAGTATTTT; d_call: -; cdr3_length: 15; clone_size: -; j_call: TRBJ2-3; v_call: TRBV6-1
cdr3_aa: CASSLGLTGTYEQYF; cdr3_nt: TGTGCCAGCAGTTTAGGACTGACAGGAACCTACGAGCAGTACTTC; d_call: -; cdr3_length: 15; clone_size: -; j_call: TRBJ2-7; v_call: TRBV27
cdr3_aa: CASSLVIALAYNEQFF; cdr3_nt: TGTGCCAGCAGCTTAGTGATCGCCCTAGCCTACAATGAGCAGTTCTTC; d_call: -; cdr3_length: 16; clone_size: -; j_call: TRBJ2-1; v_call: TRBV7-2
cdr3_aa: CASSYSGPGQGNTQYF; cdr3_nt: TGTGCCAGCAGTTACTCGGGGCCCGGACAGGGCAATACGCAGTATTTT; d_call: TRBD1; cdr3_length: 16; clone_size: -; j_call: TRBJ2-3; v_call: TRBV6-5
cdr3_aa: CASKFRGARREKLFF; cdr3_nt: TGTGCCAGCAAATTCCGGGGGGCTCGCCGTGAAAAACTGTTTTTT; d_call: -; cdr3_length: 15; clone_size: -; j_call: TRBJ1-4; v_call: TRBV28
cdr3_aa: CASSSAGGDQPQHF; cdr3_nt: TGTGCCAGCAGCTCAGCCGGGGGTGATCAGCCCCAGCATTTT; d_call: -; cdr3_length: 14; clone_size: -; j_call: TRBJ1-5; v_call: TRBV11-2
cdr3_aa: CASSPGQGAYEQYF; cdr3_nt: TGTGCCAGCAGTCCTGGACAGGGGGCATACGAGCAGTACTTC; d_call: TRBD1; cdr3_length: 14; clone_size: few; j_call: TRBJ2-7; v_call: TRBV6-5
cdr3_aa: CASSQGQGRTEAFF; cdr3_nt: TGTGCCAGCTCACAGGGACAGGGGAGGACTGAAGCTTTCTTT; d_call: TRBD1; cdr3_length: 14; clone_size: -; j_call: TRBJ1-1; v_call: TRBV18
cdr3_aa: CASRPSGRAYGEQYF; cdr3_nt: TGTGCCAGCAGACCTAGCGGGAGGGCCTATGGAGAGCAGTACTTC; d_call: TRBD2; cdr3_length: 15; clone_size: -; j_call: TRBJ2-7; v_call: TRBV6-5
cdr3_aa: CASSLGPKGGSYNEQFF; cdr3_nt: TGTGCCAGCAGCTTAGGGCCGAAAGGGGGATCCTACAATGAGCAGTTCTTC; d_call: -; cdr3_length: 17; clone_size: -; j_call: TRBJ2-1; v_call: TRBV11-2
cdr3_aa: CASSPLTGVSEQYF; cdr3_nt: TGTGCCAGCTCACCACTTACAGGGGTTTCCGAGCAGTACTTC; d_call: TRBD1; cdr3_length: 14; clone_size: -; j_call: TRBJ2-7; v_call: TRBV18
cdr3_aa: CASSYDRATEAFF; cdr3_nt: TGTGCCAGCAGCTATGACAGGGCTACTGAAGCTTTCTTT; d_call: TRBD1; cdr3_length: 13; clone_size: -; j_call: TRBJ1-1; v_call: TRBV7-2
cdr3_aa: CASSNTANTEAFF; cdr3_nt: TGTGCCAGCTCAAATACAGCGAACACTGAAGCTTTCTTT; d_call: -; cdr3_length: 13; clone_size: -; j_call: TRBJ1-1; v_call: TRBV18
cdr3_aa: CASSIIGGNEQYF; cdr3_nt: TGTGCCAGCAGCATCATCGGGGGGAACGAGCAGTACTTC; d_call: TRBD2; cdr3_length: 13; clone_size: -; j_call: TRBJ2-7; v_call: TRBV5-6
cdr3_aa: CASSERLTRVSYEQYF; cdr3_nt: TGTGCCAGCAGCGAAAGACTGACCAGAGTTTCCTACGAGCAGTACTTC; d_call: -; cdr3_length: 16; clone_size: -; j_call: TRBJ2-7; v_call: TRBV7-8
cdr3_aa: CSALTRTGSYEQYF; cdr3_nt: TGCAGCGCCCTTACAAGGACAGGTTCCTACGAGCAGTACTTC; d_call: TRBD1; cdr3_length: 14; clone_size: -; j_call: TRBJ2-7; v_call: TRBV29-1
cdr3_aa: CAWSSGFLAGGLYTQYF; cdr3_nt: TGTGCCTGGAGTAGTGGGTTTTTAGCGGGGGGTTTGTATACGCAGTATTTT; d_call: TRBD2; cdr3_length: 17; clone_size: -; j_call: TRBJ2-3; v_call: TRBV30
cdr3_aa: CASSSLAGRSNEQYF; cdr3_nt: TGTGCCAGCAGTTCCCTAGCCGGGAGGTCGAACGAGCAGTACTTC; d_call: TRBD2; cdr3_length: 15; clone_size: -; j_call: TRBJ2-7; v_call: TRBV27
cdr3_aa: CASRIESLFVHEQYF; cdr3_nt: TGTGCCAGCAGGATCGAGAGTCTCTTCGTCCACGAGCAGTACTTC; d_call: -; cdr3_length: 15; clone_size: -; j_call: TRBJ2-7; v_call: TRBV6-7
cdr3_aa: CASGHWRASGANVLTF; cdr3_nt: TGTGCCAGCGGTCATTGGAGGGCCTCTGGGGCCAACGTCCTGACTTTC; d_call: -; cdr3_length: 16; clone_size: -; j_call: TRBJ2-6; v_call: TRBV5-6
cdr3_aa: CASSNTGGTQYF; cdr3_nt: TGTGCCAGCAGTAATACCGGGGGTACGCAGTATTTT; d_call: -; cdr3_length: 12; clone_size: once; j_call: TRBJ2-3; v_call: TRBV12-3/TRBV12-4
cdr3_aa: CASSRGETQYF; cdr3_nt: TGTGCCAGCAGTCGCGGGGAGACCCAGTACTTC; d_call: -; cdr3_length: 11; clone_size: once; j_call: TRBJ2-5; v_call: TRBV25-1
cdr3_aa: CATSESGRASYEQYF; cdr3_nt: TGTGCCACCAGTGAATCCGGGAGGGCGTCCTACGAGCAGTACTTC; d_call: TRBD2; cdr3_length: 15; clone_size: -; j_call: TRBJ2-7; v_call: TRBV24-1
cdr3_aa: CASKRDRAGEQYF; cdr3_nt: TGTGCCAGCAAGCGGGACAGGGCGGGCGAGCAGTACTTC; d_call: TRBD1; cdr3_length: 13; clone_size: once; j_call: TRBJ2-7; v_call: TRBV2
cdr3_aa: CASSSGQNQPQHF; cdr3_nt: TGTGCCAGCAGCTCGGGACAGAATCAGCCCCAGCATTTT; d_call: TRBD1; cdr3_length: 13; clone_size: few; j_call: TRBJ1-5; v_call: TRBV7-9
cdr3_aa: CATSGRQGQNYGYTF; cdr3_nt: TGTGCCACCAGTGGTAGGCAGGGGCAGAACTATGGCTACACCTTC; d_call: -; cdr3_length: 15; clone_size: -; j_call: TRBJ1-2; v_call: TRBV24-1
cdr3_aa: CAAAERGEKLFF; cdr3_nt: TGTGCCGCCGCCGAGAGAGGCGAAAAACTGTTTTTT; d_call: -; cdr3_length: 12; clone_size: -; j_call: TRBJ1-4; v_call: TRBV28
cdr3_aa: CASSETSTDTQYF; cdr3_nt: TGTGCCAGCAGTGAAACTAGCACAGATACGCAGTATTTT; d_call: -; cdr3_length: 13; clone_size: -; j_call: TRBJ2-3; v_call: TRBV25-1
cdr3_aa: CSVVLGYEQYF; cdr3_nt: TGCAGCGTTGTCCTCGGCTACGAGCAGTACTTC; d_call: -; cdr3_length: 11; clone_size: -; j_call: TRBJ2-7; v_call: TRBV29-1
cdr3_aa: CASSSGGPYEQYF; cdr3_nt: TGTGCCAGCAGTTCAGGGGGCCCCTACGAGCAGTACTTC; d_call: TRBD1; cdr3_length: 13; clone_size: -; j_call: TRBJ2-7; v_call: TRBV6-5
cdr3_aa: CASSPHKNDRWKETQYF; cdr3_nt: TGTGCCAGCAGTCCTCACAAAAACGACAGGTGGAAAGAGACCCAGTACTTC; d_call: -; cdr3_length: 17; clone_size: few; j_call: TRBJ2-5; v_call: TRBV6-6
cdr3_aa: CASSPRTDNQPQHF; cdr3_nt: TGTGCCAGCAGCCCAAGGACAGACAATCAGCCCCAGCATTTT; d_call: -; cdr3_length: 14; clone_size: -; j_call: TRBJ1-5; v_call: TRBV9
cdr3_aa: CASRPKGGGRATDTQYF; cdr3_nt: TGTGCCAGCAGGCCAAAAGGTGGCGGGAGAGCCACAGATACGCAGTATTTT; d_call: TRBD2; cdr3_length: 17; clone_size: -; j_call: TRBJ2-3; v_call: TRBV5-4
cdr3_aa: CASSLVGQGIAGTEAFF; cdr3_nt: TGCGCCAGCAGCTTGGTGGGACAGGGCATTGCGGGGACTGAAGCTTTCTTT; d_call: TRBD1; cdr3_length: 17; clone_size: -; j_call: TRBJ1-1; v_call: TRBV5-1
cdr3_aa: CASSSTGTGENEKLFF; cdr3_nt: TGTGCCAGCAGTTCCACCGGGACAGGGGAGAATGAAAAACTGTTTTTT; d_call: TRBD1; cdr3_length: 16; clone_size: -; j_call: TRBJ1-4; v_call: TRBV6-5
cdr3_aa: CASSPRDRSTDTQYF; cdr3_nt: TGTGCCAGCAGCCCGCGGGACAGAAGCACAGATACGCAGTATTTT; d_call: -; cdr3_length: 15; clone_size: -; j_call: TRBJ2-3; v_call: TRBV3-1/TRBV3-2
cdr3_aa: CASSKGTVPLEQYF; cdr3_nt: TGTGCCAGCAGTAAGGGGACAGTGCCTCTGGAGCAGTACTTC; d_call: TRBD1; cdr3_length: 14; clone_size: -; j_call: TRBJ2-7; v_call: TRBV6-5
cdr3_aa: CASSALLSSYNEQFF; cdr3_nt: TGCGCCAGCAGCGCCTTGTTGAGCTCCTACAATGAGCAGTTCTTC; d_call: -; cdr3_length: 15; clone_size: -; j_call: TRBJ2-1; v_call: TRBV10-2
cdr3_aa: CASSLGTGGYQPQHF; cdr3_nt: TGTGCCAGCAGCTTGGGTACAGGGGGCTATCAGCCCCAGCATTTT; d_call: TRBD1; cdr3_length: 15; clone_size: -; j_call: TRBJ1-5; v_call: TRBV5-8
cdr3_aa: CASSGRQGETQYF; cdr3_nt: TGTGCCAGCAGTGGCCGACAGGGAGAGACCCAGTACTTC; d_call: TRBD1; cdr3_length: 13; clone_size: -; j_call: TRBJ2-5; v_call: TRBV2
cdr3_aa: CASSLGQGDNSPLHF; cdr3_nt: TGTGCCAGCAGCTTAGGTCAGGGGGATAATTCACCCCTCCACTTT; d_call: TRBD1; cdr3_length: 15; clone_size: -; j_call: TRBJ1-6; v_call: TRBV11-3
cdr3_aa: CASSSLSGMDSPLHF; cdr3_nt: TGTGCCAGCAGTTCCCTATCAGGGATGGATTCACCCCTCCACTTT; d_call: -; cdr3_length: 15; clone_size: -; j_call: TRBJ1-6; v_call: TRBV27
cdr3_aa: CASSLTLLQGGQPQHF; cdr3_nt: TGTGCCAGCAGTTTGACATTGTTACAGGGGGGTCAGCCCCAGCATTTT; d_call: TRBD1; cdr3_length: 16; clone_size: -; j_call: TRBJ1-5; v_call: TRBV28
cdr3_aa: CASSYQYLQQGSVSNQPQHF; cdr3_nt: TGTGCCAGCAGTTACCAGTACCTTCAACAGGGTTCGGTAAGCAATCAGCCCCAGCATTTT; d_call: -; cdr3_length: 20; clone_size: -; j_call: TRBJ1-5; v_call: TRBV6-2/TRBV6-3
cdr3_aa: CSVVTGGNEQFF; cdr3_nt: TGCAGCGTTGTGACAGGGGGGAATGAGCAGTTCTTC; d_call: TRBD1; cdr3_length: 12; clone_size: once; j_call: TRBJ2-1; v_call: TRBV29-1
cdr3_aa: CASSKQGADEQYF; cdr3_nt: TGTGCCAGCAGTAAGCAGGGGGCGGACGAGCAGTACTTC; d_call: TRBD1; cdr3_length: 13; clone_size: -; j_call: TRBJ2-7; v_call: TRBV25-1
cdr3_aa: CASSFRGRAGAGELFF; cdr3_nt: TGTGCCAGCAGCTTTCGGGGGAGGGCTGGTGCCGGGGAGCTGTTTTTT; d_call: TRBD2; cdr3_length: 16; clone_size: -; j_call: TRBJ2-2; v_call: TRBV7-2
cdr3_aa: CASSTPPGRGGYNEQFF; cdr3_nt: TGTGCCAGCAGCACGCCTCCGGGGCGGGGGGGCTACAATGAGCAGTTCTTC; d_call: TRBD2; cdr3_length: 17; clone_size: -; j_call: TRBJ2-1; v_call: TRBV3-1/TRBV3-2
cdr3_aa: CASSTLGTGANVLTF; cdr3_nt: TGTGCCAGTTCTACTCTCGGGACTGGGGCCAACGTCCTGACTTTC; d_call: -; cdr3_length: 15; clone_size: -; j_call: TRBJ2-6; v_call: TRBV19
cdr3_aa: CASSSRRQGGSGNTIYF; cdr3_nt: TGTGCCAGCAGCTCCCGGAGACAGGGCGGCTCTGGAAACACCATATATTTT; d_call: TRBD1; cdr3_length: 17; clone_size: -; j_call: TRBJ1-3; v_call: TRBV11-2
cdr3_aa: CASSDSGRGNNEQFF; cdr3_nt: TGTGCCAGCAGTGACTCGGGGCGGGGCAACAATGAGCAGTTCTTC; d_call: -; cdr3_length: 15; clone_size: -; j_call: TRBJ2-1; v_call: TRBV6-4